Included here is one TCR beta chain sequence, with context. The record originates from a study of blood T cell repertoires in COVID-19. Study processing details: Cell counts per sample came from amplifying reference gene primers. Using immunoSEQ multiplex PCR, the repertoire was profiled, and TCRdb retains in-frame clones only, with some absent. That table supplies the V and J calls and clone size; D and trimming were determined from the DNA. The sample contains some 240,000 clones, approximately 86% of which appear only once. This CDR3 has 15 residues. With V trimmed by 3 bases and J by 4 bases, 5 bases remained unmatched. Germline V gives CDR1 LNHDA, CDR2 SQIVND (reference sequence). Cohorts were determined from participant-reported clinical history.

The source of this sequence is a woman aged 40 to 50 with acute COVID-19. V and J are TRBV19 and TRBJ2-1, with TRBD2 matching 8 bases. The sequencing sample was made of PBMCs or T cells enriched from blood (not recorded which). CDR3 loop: CASSIETSVYNEQFF. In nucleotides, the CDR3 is TGTGCCAGTAGTATCGAGACTAGCGTATACAATGAGCAGTTCTTC. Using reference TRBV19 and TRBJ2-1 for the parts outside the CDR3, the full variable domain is DGGITQSPKYLFRKEGQNVTLSCEQNLNHDAMYWYRQDPGQGLRLIYYSQIVNDFQKGDIAEGYSVSREKKESFPLTVTSAQKNPTAFYLCASSIETSVYNEQFFGPGTRLTVL.